The table lists the clone carrying this T cell receptor (beta chain) with a count of one. This record comes from a study of blood T cell repertoires in COVID-19. Across the whole study: COVID-19 samples collected from the United States, Italy and Spain covered acute and convalescent phases. T cells, B-cell-depleted T cells, or PBMCs supplied cDNA or gDNA.

The study recruited people aged 18 to 89 years across roughly 23 US areas. Assignments of participants to cohorts depended upon their own reported clinical history. The germline V gene encodes CDR1 SEHNR and CDR2 FQNEAQ (reference sequence). CDR3 length: 15 residues. V was pared by 5 bases and J by 2 bases, with 5 bases of the junction left unmatched. Assay: immunoSEQ multiplex PCR; the TCRdb copy retains only in-frame clones and omits some. The sample has 150,000 to 200,000 clones; approximately 80% are singletons. The rearrangement uses TRBV7-9 and TRBJ1-4, with 7 bases fitting TRBD1. Sequences were obtained from PBMCs or T cells enriched from blood (not recorded which). The receptor was isolated from a man between 40 and 49 years old who had recovered from COVID-19. The CDR3 here is CASSPDRATNEKLFF. For the CDR3, the DNA is TGTGCCAGCAGCCCAGACAGGGCGACTAATGAAAAACTGTTTTTT.